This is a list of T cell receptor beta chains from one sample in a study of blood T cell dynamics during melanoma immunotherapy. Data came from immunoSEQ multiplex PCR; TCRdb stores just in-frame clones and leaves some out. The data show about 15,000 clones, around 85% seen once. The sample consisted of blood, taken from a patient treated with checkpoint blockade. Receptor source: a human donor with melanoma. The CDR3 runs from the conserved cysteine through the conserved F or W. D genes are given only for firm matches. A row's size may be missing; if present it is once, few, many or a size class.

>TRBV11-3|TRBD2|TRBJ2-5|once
CASSHRTSGGAWYQETQYF
TGTGCCAGCAGCCACAGGACTAGCGGGGGGGCTTGGTACCAAGAGACCCAGTACTTC
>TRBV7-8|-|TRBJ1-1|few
CASSPMNTEAFF
TGTGCCAGCAGCCCAATGAACACTGAAGCTTTCTTT
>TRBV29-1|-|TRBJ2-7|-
CSVRGIGVYEQYF
TGCAGCGTTCGTGGGATTGGAGTGTACGAGCAGTACTTC
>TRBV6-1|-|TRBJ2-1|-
CATLPDGSSNEQFF
TGTGCCACCCTCCCGGACGGGTCTTCTAACGAGCAGTTCTTC
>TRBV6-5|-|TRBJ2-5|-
CASREPGREEETQYF
TGTGCCAGCAGAGAACCGGGACGGGAAGAAGAGACCCAGTACTTC
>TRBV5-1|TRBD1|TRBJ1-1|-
CASSPNRGGRNTEAFF
TGCGCCAGCAGCCCTAACAGGGGAGGACGGAACACTGAAGCTTTCTTT
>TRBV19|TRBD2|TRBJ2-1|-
CASSMRRGAINEQFF
TGTGCCAGTAGTATGAGGCGGGGGGCTATCAATGAGCAGTTCTTC
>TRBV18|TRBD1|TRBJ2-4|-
CASSPPGRGLGNIQYF
TGTGCCAGCTCACCACCCGGCAGGGGGCTGGGAAACATTCAGTACTTC
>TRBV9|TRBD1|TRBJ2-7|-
CASSAGQGASYEQYF
TGTGCCAGCAGCGCCGGACAGGGGGCGTCCTACGAGCAGTACTTC
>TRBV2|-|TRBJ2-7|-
CASLGVRGSYEQYF
TGTGCCAGCCTGGGGGTGAGGGGCTCCTACGAGCAGTACTTC
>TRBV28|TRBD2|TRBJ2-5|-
CASSLSLGLAEETQYF
TGTGCCAGCAGTTTATCCCTAGGACTAGCGGAGGAGACCCAGTACTTC
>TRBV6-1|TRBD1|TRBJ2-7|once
CASSAQKQGAMTYEQYF
TGTGCCAGCAGTGCCCAAAAACAGGGGGCAATGACCTACGAGCAGTACTTC
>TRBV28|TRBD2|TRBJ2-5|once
CASSLGGGAPATQYF
TGTGCCAGCAGTTTAGGCGGGGGGGCCCCAGCGACCCAGTACTTC
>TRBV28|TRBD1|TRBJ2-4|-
CASRDDRGQNIQYF
TGTGCCAGCAGGGACGACAGGGGGCAAAACATTCAGTACTTC
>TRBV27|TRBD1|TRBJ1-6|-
CASSPWDRGYNSPLHF
TGTGCCAGCAGTCCCTGGGACAGGGGTTATAATTCACCCCTCCACTTT
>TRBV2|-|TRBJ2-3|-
CASTRQVSTDTQYF
TGTGCCAGCACTAGACAGGTTAGCACAGATACGCAGTATTTT
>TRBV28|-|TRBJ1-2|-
CASSTDSRVFYLYGYTF
TGTGCCAGCAGCACGGACAGCCGAGTTTTTTACCTCTATGGCTACACCTTC
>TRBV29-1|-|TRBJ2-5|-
CSVDVGGGQETQYF
TGCAGCGTTGATGTTGGGGGTGGGCAAGAGACCCAGTACTTC
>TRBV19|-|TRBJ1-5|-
CATQGRGQPQHF
TGTGCCACCCAGGGTCGGGGCCAGCCCCAGCATTTT
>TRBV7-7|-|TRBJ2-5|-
CASSFSTGGETQYF
TGTGCCAGCAGCTTTTCCACGGGTGGGGAGACCCAGTACTTC
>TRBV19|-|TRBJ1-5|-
CATGGRGALGQPQHF
TGTGCCACCGGGGGGAGGGGAGCCCTTGGTCAGCCCCAGCATTTT
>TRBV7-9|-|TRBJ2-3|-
CASSLRQADTQYF
TGTGCCAGCAGCCTAAGACAGGCAGATACGCAGTATTTT